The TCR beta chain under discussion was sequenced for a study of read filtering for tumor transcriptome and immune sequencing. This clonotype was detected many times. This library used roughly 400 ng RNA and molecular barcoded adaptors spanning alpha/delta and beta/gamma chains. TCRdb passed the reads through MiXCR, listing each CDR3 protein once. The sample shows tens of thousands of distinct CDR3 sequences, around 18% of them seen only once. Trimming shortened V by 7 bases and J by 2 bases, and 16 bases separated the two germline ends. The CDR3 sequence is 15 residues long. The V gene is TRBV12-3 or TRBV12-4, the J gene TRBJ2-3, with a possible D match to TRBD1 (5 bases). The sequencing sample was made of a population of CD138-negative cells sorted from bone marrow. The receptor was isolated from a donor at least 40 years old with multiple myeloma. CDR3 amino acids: CASTRTDISTDTQYF. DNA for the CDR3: TGTGCCAGCACCCGGACGGACATCTCCACAGATACGCAGTATTTT.